The 26 T cell receptor beta chains below were found in one sample sequenced in a study of long-term antiretroviral therapy in people with HIV. Assay version v3.0 of immunoSEQ was used, and it was run at survey level. Data came from immunoSEQ multiplex PCR; TCRdb stores just in-frame clones and leaves some out. The data contain just under 40,000 clones, approximately 86% of them seen just once; the ten biggest clones take up around 4.2%. Sequences were derived from unsorted PBMCs, sampled just before starting antiretroviral therapy. These TCRs come from a woman aged 18-29 years with HIV.

The V gene is TRBV7-2, the J gene TRBJ2-7; TRBD2 matches at 10 bases. Germline CDR1 is SGHTA and CDR2 is FQGNSA. The CDR3 covers 17 residues. J lost 5 bases, V lost 1 base, and 11 bases had no gene match. This CDR3 is CASSLVASGRRGHEQYF. The CDR3 DNA reads TGTGCCAGCAGCTTAGTTGCTAGCGGGAGAAGAGGACACGAGCAGTACTTC.

V and J are TRBV30 and TRBJ1-1; TRBD1 matches at 7 bases. The CDR3 sequence is 16 residues long. The V and J ends lost 0 bases and 6 bases, in that order; junction bases with no gene match: 13. Germline CDR1 reads GTSNPN; CDR2 reads SVGIG (reference sequence). CDR3 bases: TGTGCCTGGAGTGTCCTACCTTACCCCGGGACAGCTGAAGCTTTCTTT. Translating it yields CAWSVLPYPGTAEAFF.

This clone showed up just once. This chain links TRBV6-1 with TRBJ2-7, with D perhaps TRBD1 (5 bases). The CDR3 has 14 residues. V lost 4 bases, J lost 3 bases, and 13 bases lay in between. Germline CDR1 reads MNHNS; CDR2 reads SASEGT. The DNA of the CDR3 is TGTGCCAGCAGTGGTTCAGGGTACCACTACGAGCAGTACTTC. It encodes CASSGSGYHYEQYF.

This chain connects TRBV25-1 to TRBJ1-2, with 8 nucleotides matching TRBD1. The germline V gene has CDR1 MGHDK and CDR2 SYGVNS. The trim removed 2 bases at V and 0 bases at J, leaving 2 bases unmatched. This CDR3 comprises 15 residues. CDR3 sequence reads: CASSETTGANYGYTF. The CDR3 DNA reads TGTGCCAGCAGTGAAACGACAGGGGCTAACTATGGCTACACCTTC.

This clone is a singleton in its sample. The chain joins TRBV11-3 to TRBJ2-1; no reliable D call. This CDR3 has 15 amino acids. V was shortened by 4 bases and J by 7 bases, with 17 bases between the two germline ends. CDR1 and CDR2 (germline): SGHNT, YENEEA. Written as DNA, the CDR3 is TGTGCCAGCAGCTCCGGTATTAACGTCCTGAATGAGCAGTTCTTC. As protein: CASSSGINVLNEQFF.

The chain recombines TRBV7-2 with TRBJ2-7, with D possibly being TRBD1 (5 bases). The germline V and J ends were trimmed by 5 bases and 0 bases, with 11 bases remaining between them. CDR3 length equals 14 residues. Germline V CDR1 and CDR2: SGHTA, FQGNSA. CDR3 nucleotide sequence: TGTGCCAGCAGCCGAGAGGACATCTCCTACGAGCAGTACTTC. Translation: CASSREDISYEQYF.

The chain is built from TRBV19 and TRBJ2-2; TRBD2 aligns across 7 bases. The CDR3 length is 12 residues. From germline, CDR1 is LNHDA and CDR2 SQIVND (reference sequence). V lost 3 bases to trimming and J lost 8 bases; unmatched junction nucleotides: 0. CDR3 residues: CASSMRGGELFF. The CDR3, as DNA: TGTGCCAGTAGTATGCGGGGGGGGGAGCTGTTTTTT.

The chain couples TRBV27 to TRBJ2-1; TRBD1 matches 10 bases. The CDR3 has 15 amino acids. Germline lookup yields CDR1 MNHEY and CDR2 SMNVEV (reference sequence). V shed 6 bases and J 4 bases; nucleotides not matched to a gene: 6. The CDR3 sequence: CASSLPGQGYNEQFF. Here the CDR3 DNA reads TGTGCCAGCAGCCTCCCGGGACAGGGGTACAATGAGCAGTTCTTC.

The CDR3 spells CASSLGNGVQYF. CDR3 coding DNA: TGTGCCAGTAGCCTAGGGAACGGGGTGCAGTACTTC. The genes are TRBV19 and TRBJ2-7, with a weak D call TRBD2 (5 bases). CDR3 length equals 12 residues. The V end lost 6 bases, the J end lost 9 bases, and 15 bases lay between the germline ends. CDR1 is LNHDA, CDR2 SQIVND, per germline (reference sequence). Full variable domain (rest looked up from reference TRBV19 and TRBJ2-7): DGGITQSPKYLFRKEGQNVTLSCEQNLNHDAMYWYRQDPGQGLRLIYYSQIVNDFQKGDIAEGYSVSREKKESFPLTVTSAQKNPTAFYLCASSLGNGVQYFGPGTRLTVT.

V is TRBV27 and J is TRBJ2-7; D remains unclear. The germline gives CDR1 MNHEY, CDR2 SMNVEV (reference sequence). V was clipped by 0 bases and J by 5 bases, with 8 bases between them. CDR3 size: 13 residues. The CDR3 sequence: CASSLSGSHEQYF. As DNA, the CDR3 is TGTGCCAGCAGTTTATCGGGTTCCCACGAGCAGTACTTC.

The J gene is TRBJ1-3, the V gene TRBV14; D may be TRBD1 (5 bases). Germline V gene sequence: CDR1 SGHDN, CDR2 FVKESK. The CDR3 consists of 14 residues. Trimming cost V 4 bases and J 5 bases, with 12 bases left between them. CDR3 in DNA: TGTGCCAGCAGCCCCCAGGGCAGTCGAAACACCATATATTTT. Amino acids: CASSPQGSRNTIYF.

This chain joins TRBV9 and TRBJ1-1, with D uncertain. The CDR3 length is 11 residues. CDR1 is SGDLS and CDR2 is YYNGEE in the germline V gene. V was shortened by 7 bases and J by 6 bases, with 10 bases between the two germline ends. DNA for the CDR3: TGTGCCAGCGGGTTTGGGTCTGAAGCTTTCTTT. Protein product: CASGFGSEAFF. The whole variable domain, remainder taken from reference TRBV9 and TRBJ1-1, is DSGVTQTPKHLITATGQRVTLRCSPRSGDLSVYWYQQSLDQGLQFLIQYYNGEERAKGNILERFSAQQFPDLHSELNLSSLELGDSALYFCASGFGSEAFFGQGTRLTVV.

The chain uses TRBV5-1 and TRBJ1-5; maybe TRBD1 (5 bases). V lost 4 bases to trimming and J lost 7 bases, with 18 bases between them. Germline V CDR1 and CDR2: SGHRS, YFSETQ. This CDR3 region has 15 residues. CDR3 bases: TGCGCCAGCAGCCTTCTTGGGGGGACGGGGCAGCCCCAGCATTTT. Residues: CASSLLGGTGQPQHF.

V and J are TRBV14 and TRBJ1-2; no firm D call. The ends were cut back, 1 base at V and 7 bases at J, with 4 bases in the middle. CDR1 SGHDN and CDR2 FVKESK come from the germline V gene. This CDR3 contains 11 residues. In DNA, the CDR3 is TGTGCCAGCAGCCAAGCTCTTGGCTACACCTTC. Residues: CASSQALGYTF.

V is TRBV4-3 and J is TRBJ2-7; 10 nucleotides match TRBD2. The CDR3 length is 17 residues. Germline V gene lookup returns CDR1 LGHNA and CDR2 YSLEER. V dropped 0 bases and J dropped 3; count of bases not matched to a gene: 8. The CDR3 is CASSQESSGSRDYEQYF. The CDR3 DNA follows: TGCGCCAGCAGCCAAGAATCTAGCGGGAGTCGAGACTACGAGCAGTACTTC.

This clone was counted a single time. The chain joins TRBV7-3 to TRBJ2-3; no clear D. Germline lookup yields CDR1 SGHTA and CDR2 FQGTGA. The V and J ends lost 1 base and 5 bases respectively, with 7 bases between them. The CDR3 covers 13 residues. The DNA of the CDR3 is TGTGCCAGCAGCTTAAGTATTCGAGATACGCAGTATTTT. Residues: CASSLSIRDTQYF.

The V gene is TRBV5-1, the J gene TRBJ2-5; 10 bases are a match to TRBD2. Trimming removed 2 bases from V and 3 bases from J; junction bases left unmatched: 4. Germline assignment: CDR1 SGHRS and CDR2 YFSETQ. This CDR3 contains 15 residues. The CDR3 is CASSFLAGVEETQYF. The CDR3 DNA is TGCGCCAGCAGCTTCCTAGCGGGAGTGGAAGAGACCCAGTACTTC. The full variable domain, completed using reference TRBV5-1 and TRBJ2-5, is KAGVTQTPRYLIKTRGQQVTLSCSPISGHRSVSWYQQTPGQGLQFLFEYFSETQRNKGNFPGRFSGRQFSNSRSEMNVSTLELGDSALYLCASSFLAGVEETQYFGPGTRLLVL.

The chain combines TRBV11-3 with TRBJ2-7; possibly TRBD1 or TRBD2 for D (5 bases each). CDR1 and CDR2 (germline): SGHNT, YENEEA. This CDR3 is 15 amino acids long. V was clipped by 1 base and J by 3 bases, with 13 bases between them. The CDR3 DNA sequence: TGTGCCAGCAGCTTAGTCGGGGACGGGAACTACGAGCAGTACTTC. As protein: CASSLVGDGNYEQYF.

The gene calls are TRBV11-3 and TRBJ2-3, with D uncertain. V lost 2 bases and J 3 bases, leaving 6 bases between the germline ends. This CDR3 spans 13 amino acids. Germline lookup yields CDR1 SGHNT and CDR2 YENEEA. CDR3 sequence (DNA): TGTGCCAGCAGCTTACCGCGGACAGATACGCAGTATTTT. Protein: CASSLPRTDTQYF.

This chain links TRBV5-1 with TRBJ2-7; D remains unclear. The V gene lost 0 bases and the J gene lost 6 bases, with 13 bases spanning the gap. The CDR3 spans 14 residues. CDR1 and CDR2 from the germline V gene are SGHRS and YFSETQ. The DNA of the CDR3 is TGCGCCAGCAGCTTGGAGATGGGGTACCGCGAGCAGTACTTC. This codes for CASSLEMGYREQYF.

This chain connects TRBV27 to TRBJ2-3; weak D call: TRBD1 (6 bases). The CDR3 totals 14 residues. In germline, CDR1 is MNHEY, CDR2 SMNVEV (reference sequence). The ends were cut back, 2 bases at V and 0 bases at J, with 6 bases in the middle. CDR3 nucleotides: TGTGCCAGCAGTTTAGACAGGAGCACAGATACGCAGTATTTT. This encodes CASSLDRSTDTQYF.

About this clone: Distinct nucleotide sequences in the sample also encode this CDR3. The chain has TRBV7-2 and TRBJ2-7; unclear D gene. Trimming removed 1 base from V and 0 bases from J, with 7 bases in between. The CDR3 contains 14 residues. The germline V gene encodes CDR1 SGHTA and CDR2 FQGNSA. The CDR3 bases are TGTGCCAGCAGCTTAGTTACGGCCTCCTACGAGCAGTACTTC. As protein: CASSLVTASYEQYF.

This clone was recorded only once. The chain couples TRBV5-4 to TRBJ1-5, with D possibly being TRBD1 (6 bases). Between the trimmed V and J ends, which lost 10 bases and 3 bases, there was a span of 29 bases. Per the germline V gene, CDR1 is SGHNT and CDR2 is YYREEE (reference sequence). This CDR3 is built from 18 residues. CDR3 coding DNA: TGTGCCGGGGGGCCTCAGGGAGGGGAGATTTTTATCAATCAGCCCCAGCATTTT. Residues: CAGGPQGGEIFINQPQHF.

CDR3 residues: CASSYSLGTEAFF. The CDR3 bases are TGTGCCAGCAGCTACTCGCTGGGCACTGAAGCTTTCTTT. The chain uses TRBV11-3 and TRBJ1-1; D is ambiguous. Trimming took 4 bases from V and 4 from J, leaving 10 bases between them. The CDR3 has 13 residues. Germline CDR1 reads SGHNT; CDR2 reads YENEEA. Full variable domain (rest looked up from reference TRBV11-3 and TRBJ1-1): EAGVVQSPRYKIIEKKQPVAFWCNPISGHNTLYWYLQNLGQGPELLIRYENEEAVDDSQLPKDRFSAERLKGVDSTLKIQPAELGDSAVYLCASSYSLGTEAFFGQGTRLTVV.

This rearrangement joins TRBV18 to TRBJ2-5, with D tentatively TRBD2 (6 bases). V lost 4 bases and J lost 5, with 11 bases in between. Germline-derived CDR1 and CDR2 are KGHSH and LQKENI. The CDR3 runs to 13 residues. CDR3 sequence: CASSQLAAETQYF. DNA of the CDR3: TGTGCCAGCTCACAACTAGCAGCGGAGACCCAGTACTTC.

This clone was counted between two and nine times. The V call is TRBV4-2, the J call TRBJ1-4, with a possible D match to TRBD1 (5 bases). CDR1 and CDR2 (germline): LGHNA, YNFKEQ. The CDR3 runs 15 residues. V was clipped by 0 bases and J by 8 bases, with 13 bases between them. In nucleotides, the CDR3 is TGTGCCAGCAGCCAAGATCTTTCAGGGTACGAAAAACTGTTTTTT. Encoded protein: CASSQDLSGYEKLFF.